The T cell receptor (beta chain) under discussion was sequenced for a study of shared clonotypes between healthy human individuals (dated by TCRdb to 2018 to 2020). About the investigation overall: Three men and a couple of women, aged 18 to 49 years, made up the cohort. Between about 0.85 and 10 billion PBMCs per donor were obtained by leukapheresis. Different laboratories and diverse techniques were used to prepare libraries and sequence TCR repertoires, to increase sequencing depth and limit assay-specific biases. To estimate repertoire size and how much clonotype sharing occurs between individuals, the study deeply sequenced the blood TCR repertoires of several healthy adults.

The donors were healthy, HIV-negative adults with no recently reported acute infections or vaccinations. All donors were Caucasian adults living in Nashville, Tennessee, USA. For unsorted samples, 90 million or so PBMCs were counted, and genomic DNA was extracted using the QIAamp DNA Blood Mini kit. Blood was obtained by leukapheresis, after which PBMCs were separated by Ficoll-Histopaque density gradient centrifugation and cryopreserved in liquid nitrogen vapor phase. To note about this clone: The antigen it recognizes is unknown. No per-base quality is available; no much larger clone lies one base away.

Using the deep immunoSEQ assay, multiplex PCR amplified TCR CDR3 regions from genomic DNA. Genomic DNA extracted from each cell subset was distributed evenly over all wells of several immunoSEQ 96-well plates, and each plate served as one replicate. Each replicate PCR for unsorted PBMC received around 330 ng genomic DNA, equal to approximately 30,000 T cell genomes. Ten immunoSEQ deep assay plates were used to sequence unsorted PBMC genomic DNA. The purified libraries were quantified using a Qubit 3.0 fluorometer, sized with a Bioanalyzer 2100, and then quantified again using the KAPA Library Quantification kit. Each immunoSEQ 96-well plate was sequenced on its own single-read 150-cycle Illumina NextSeq 550 flow cell. Per the original workflow: The immunoSEQ output contained only junctional sequences without quality scores, so filtering could not match that applied to full-length reads. To assign V/J genes and CDR3, sequences were annotated against IMGT germline references using PyIR, a Python wrapper for IgBLAST v1.9. Any read was removed if the V/J assignment was weak (E-value above 1e-6), the CDR3 was missing, or the read contained stop codons, out-of-frame junctions, or ambiguous translated residues. V3J clonotypes were defined as sequences sharing the same inferred V gene, J gene, and CDR3 amino acid sequence. Percentage overlap between repertoires was computed as shared unique clonotypes divided by the size of the smaller repertoire. Repertoire richness was assessed with RTK rarefaction, the Chao1 estimator, and Recon v2.1 estimates of unobserved clonotypes. Entries here come from immuneACCESS through TCRdb and include only in-frame sequences with V and J called. Some clones fail to appear in such tables; in the studies checked, an unresolved V gene covers under half of the shortfall, and the cause of the remainder is unknown. V and J calls and clone size follow that table, whereas D and trimming were derived from the DNA. Across this sample there are 400,000 to 500,000 clones, with approximately 80% seen only once. Around 13% of the sample rests with the top ten.

Beyond this particular receptor, the publication reports: Pairwise subsampling led to the expectation that sequencing depth would affect the degree of clonotype sharing among donors. Sampling was restricted to blood, and TCR repertoires in tissue are likely to differ from TCR repertoires in blood. Because the study included a small number of donors, the genetic and exposure-history diversity represented was limited.

This clonotype was sampled from a woman aged 40 to 50 in good health. Some clones in this sample may be carry-over from other donors' samples. The sample taken for sequencing was PBMCs.

The nucleotide sequence is given as TGTGCCAGCAGAACTAGCGGACCCCAAGAGACCCAGTACTTC. The resulting protein is CASRTSGPQETQYF. This receptor chain uses TRBV2 and TRBJ2-5; TRBD2 matches 8 bases in the middle. The V end gives up 6 bases and the J end 1 base, leaving 4 bases in the junction not matched to a gene. The germline V gene specifies SNHLY as CDR1 and FYNNEI as CDR2. From its cysteine to its phenylalanine, the CDR3 spans 14 amino acids. The kept DNA is CDR3 alone, 42 bases in frame from the first base. The full variable domain, completed from the reference TRBV2 and TRBJ2-5 proteins outside the CDR3, reads EPEVTQTPSHQVTQMGQEVILRCVPISNHLYFYWYRQILGQKVEFLVSFYNNEISEKSEIFDDQFSVERPDGSNFTLKIRSTKLEDSAMYFCASRTSGPQETQYFGPGTRLLVL.